One and the same sample provided the 29 T cell receptor beta chains below, sequenced in a study of read filtering for tumor transcriptome and immune sequencing. Molecular barcoded adaptors covering alpha/delta and beta/gamma chains were used on roughly 400 ng RNA. TCRdb re-called the reads through MiXCR, storing one row per CDR3 protein. This table holds about 14,000 distinct CDR3 sequences, around 21% found once. Input material: a population of CD138-negative cells sorted from bone marrow. The receptor source for this set is a donor aged 40 or older with multiple myeloma.

This rearrangement joins TRBV7-2 to TRBJ2-7; TRBD1 matches at 9 bases. Germline loops: CDR1 SGHTA, CDR2 FQGNSA. This CDR3 spans 14 amino acids. Trimming removed 5 bases from V and 5 bases from J; junction bases left unmatched: 7. The DNA for the CDR3 is TGTGCCAGCAGCATATCTTGGACAGGGGACGAGCAGTACTTC. It encodes CASSISWTGDEQYF.

The chain links TRBV13 to TRBJ2-7; unclear D gene. V was pared by 5 bases and J by 7 bases, with 18 bases between. This CDR3 region has 14 residues. Germline-derived CDR1 and CDR2 are PRHDT and FYEKMQ (reference sequence). The CDR3 loop reads CASSPPWEPGEQYF. The CDR3 DNA sequence: TGTGCCAGCAGCCCACCGTGGGAACCCGGGGAGCAGTACTTC. Drawing the rest from reference TRBV13 and TRBJ2-7, the complete variable domain is AAGVIQSPRHLIKEKRETATLKCYPIPRHDTVYWYQQGPGQDPQFLISFYEKMQSDKGSIPDRFSAQQFSDYHSELNMSSLELGDSALYFCASSPPWEPGEQYFGPGTRLTVT.

A remark on this clonotype: The junction and the germline gene differ at one end; a read error may be behind it. The chain employs TRBV14 and TRBJ1-2; no definite D call. The V gene's germline CDR1 is SGHDN and CDR2 FVKESK. This CDR3 has 13 amino acids. CDR3 protein: CASSQVWAGELLF. The CDR3 coding sequence is TGTGCCAGCAGCCAAGTGTGGGCAGGCGAACTTCTCTTC.

This rearrangement joins TRBV9 to TRBJ2-1; TRBD2 matches 8 bases. Germline values: CDR1 SGDLS, CDR2 YYNGEE. The CDR3 has 14 amino acids. J lost 7 bases, V lost 0 bases, and 3 bases had no gene match. The CDR3: CASSVVERENEQFF. The CDR3 bases are TGTGCCAGCAGCGTAGTGGAGCGGGAGAATGAGCAGTTCTTC.

The chain carries TRBV2 and TRBJ1-2; the D gene is possibly TRBD1 (5 bases). V shed 5 bases and J shed 3 bases, with 10 bases lying between them. This CDR3 contains 13 residues. Germline assignment: CDR1 SNHLY and CDR2 FYNNEI. The CDR3: CASSLQGYYGYTF. The CDR3 DNA reads TGTGCCAGCAGTCTTCAGGGCTACTATGGCTACACCTTC. The entire variable domain, with the rest obtained from reference TRBV2 and TRBJ1-2, is as follows: EPEVTQTPSHQVTQMGQEVILRCVPISNHLYFYWYRQILGQKVEFLVSFYNNEISEKSEIFDDQFSVERPDGSNFTLKIRSTKLEDSAMYFCASSLQGYYGYTFGSGTRLTVV.

Note on this clonotype: This clone may be a read error of a much larger clone one base away. The conserved final phenylalanine or tryptophan is absent from the CDR3, which likely points to a read error. This chain joins TRBV4-1 and TRBJ2-7; 8 bases are a match to TRBD1. The junction had 2 bases not matched to a gene; V was cut back by 3 bases and J by 4 bases. The CDR3 runs 13 residues. Per the germline V gene, CDR1 is MGHRA and CDR2 is YSYEKL. For the CDR3, the DNA is TGCGCCAGCAGCCACAGACAGGGGTACGAGCAGTACTCC. Translation gives CASSHRQGYEQYS.

The CDR3 here is CASRLGHQNSPLHF. Here the CDR3 DNA reads TGTGCCAGCAGACTGGGACACCAAAATTCACCCCTCCACTTT. This chain links TRBV6-5 with TRBJ1-6; TRBD1 might be the D (6 bases). Germline lookup yields CDR1 MNHEY and CDR2 SVGAGI. CDR3 size: 14 residues. V was shortened by 6 bases and J by 7 bases, with 13 bases between the two germline ends.

This clonotype was detected many times. This sequence joins TRBV7-6 and TRBJ1-4; 7 bases align to TRBD1. The CDR3 is made up of 16 amino acids. The junction had 10 bases not matched to a gene; V was cut back by 4 bases and J by 5 bases. Germline V gene lookup returns CDR1 SGHVS and CDR2 FNYEAQ. The CDR3 here is CASSWGSGQLNEKLFF. The CDR3 coding sequence is TGTGCCAGCAGCTGGGGCTCGGGACAGCTAAATGAAAAACTGTTTTTT.

This clonotype was detected ten times or more. The chain employs TRBV9 and TRBJ2-6, with 7 bases lining up with TRBD2. J was trimmed by 0 bases and V by 0 bases; bases with no gene match: 9. Germline CDR1 SGDLS, CDR2 YYNGEE. The CDR3 is 19 amino acids. The CDR3 DNA reads as TGTGCCAGCAGCGTAGGACCAACCTGGGGGGGCTCTGGGGCCAACGTCCTGACTTTC. This encodes CASSVGPTWGGSGANVLTF.

Many counts were recorded for this clonotype. The rearrangement joins TRBV7-9 to TRBJ2-2, with 8 nucleotides matching TRBD1. The CDR3 contains 16 residues. CDR1 is SEHNR, CDR2 FQNEAQ, per germline (reference sequence). The trim removed 5 bases at V and 5 bases at J, leaving 10 bases unmatched. CDR3 loop: CASSPDDRGGTGELFF. The CDR3 DNA sequence: TGTGCCAGCAGCCCGGACGACAGGGGCGGGACCGGGGAGCTGTTTTTT. The complete variable domain, with remaining parts taken from reference TRBV7-9 and TRBJ2-2, reads DTGVSQNPRHKITKRGQNVTFRCDPISEHNRLYWYRQTLGQGPEFLTYFQNEAQLEKSRLLSDRFSAERPKGSFSTLEIQRTEQGDSAMYLCASSPDDRGGTGELFFGEGSRLTVL.

The sample holds many counts of this clonotype. This rearrangement joins TRBV4-2 to TRBJ2-2; 12 nucleotides line up with TRBD2. V was pared by 4 bases and J by 6 bases, with 6 bases of the junction left unmatched. The CDR3 consists of 16 residues. The germline CDR1 and CDR2 sequences are LGHNA and YNFKEQ. Here the CDR3 reads CASSLTGTSGPGELFF. The CDR3 coding sequence is TGTGCCAGCAGCCTAACCGGGACTAGCGGGCCCGGGGAGCTGTTTTTT.

This clonotype was recorded many times. V is TRBV3-1 and J is TRBJ1-1; possibly TRBD1 for D (6 bases). Germline CDR1 LGHDT, CDR2 YNNKEL (reference sequence). The germline V and J ends were trimmed by 0 bases and 1 base, with 12 bases remaining between them. The CDR3 is 16 amino acids. CDR3 amino acids: CASSQDLRGANTEAFF. CDR3 nucleotides: TGTGCCAGCAGCCAAGATCTGAGGGGGGCGAACACTGAAGCTTTCTTT.

As concerns this clonotype: A much larger clone lies a single base off, so this may be a read error. This chain's CDR3 is CSTSGTKKYEQYF. The CDR3 DNA sequence: TGCAGCACCTCCGGGACTAAGAAGTACGAGCAGTACTTC. The chain combines TRBV29-1 with TRBJ2-7; 7 nucleotides line up with TRBD2. There are 13 residues in the CDR3. The ends lost 8 bases at V and 4 bases at J; junction bases unmatched: 11. Germline V gives CDR1 SQVTM, CDR2 ANQGSEA.

In its sample, this clonotype was seen many times. The genes are TRBV20-1 and TRBJ1-4; D remains unclear. The V and J ends lost 4 bases and 0 bases respectively, with 6 bases between them. CDR3 length: 13 residues. Germline V gives CDR1 DFQATT, CDR2 SNEGSKA (reference sequence). The DNA for the CDR3 is TGCAGTGCTACCCGATCAACTAATGAAAAACTGTTTTTT. It codes for CSATRSTNEKLFF.

V gene TRBV6-1 combines with J gene TRBJ2-5, with D perhaps TRBD2 (6 bases). V lost 8 bases, J lost 5 bases, and 15 bases lay in between. CDR1 and CDR2 (germline): MNHNS, SASEGT. The CDR3 totals 13 residues. The CDR3 coding sequence is TGTGCCAGCCGTGTGTTCCGGGAGGAGACCCAGTACTTC. As protein: CASRVFREETQYF.

This clonotype was seen at least ten times. The chain joins TRBV6-6 to TRBJ2-3; 12 bases agree with TRBD2. With V trimmed by 2 bases and J by 7 bases, 4 bases remained unmatched. Germline lookup yields CDR1 MNHNY and CDR2 SVGAGI (reference sequence). The CDR3 runs 15 residues. The CDR3 DNA reads TGTGCCAGCAGTTACAGGACTAGCGGGATGTATACGCAGTATTTT. Translated, it gives CASSYRTSGMYTQYF.

The rearrangement links TRBV6-2 or TRBV6-3 to TRBJ2-7, with D uncertain. Germline CDR1 reads MNHEY; CDR2 reads SVGEGT. V was pared by 2 bases and J by 9 bases, with 11 bases between. The CDR3 is 12 residues long. This chain's CDR3 is CASSYVAVGQYF. The CDR3 DNA follows: TGTGCCAGCAGTTACGTGGCGGTCGGGCAGTACTTC.

About this clonotype itself: With a much larger clone just one base away, this may be a read error. The conserved final phenylalanine or tryptophan is absent from the CDR3, which likely points to a read error. This sequence joins TRBV7-2 and TRBJ2-2, with D tentatively TRBD2 (7 bases). Germline V lookup: CDR1 SGHTA, CDR2 FQGNSA. The ends were cut back, 0 bases at V and 1 base at J, with 15 bases in the middle. CDR3 size: 18 residues. As DNA, the CDR3 is TGTGCCAGCAGCTTAGCGAGTGGGGGCGGGAGGAACACCGGGGAGCTGTTTCTT. Protein product: CASSLASGGGRNTGELFL.

There are many counts of this clonotype. The rearrangement links TRBV5-1 to TRBJ2-1; TRBD1 or TRBD2 may be the D gene (6 bases each). Germline assignment: CDR1 SGHRS and CDR2 YFSETQ. V dropped 2 bases and J dropped 7 bases, with 10 bases sitting between them. CDR3 size: 13 residues. This chain's CDR3 is CASSLGGKNEQFF. The CDR3 DNA reads as TGCGCCAGCAGCTTAGGGGGGAAGAATGAGCAGTTCTTC.

Concerning this clonotype: It may be a read error: a sequence one base away is much more abundant. The rearrangement uses TRBV6-5 and TRBJ1-1; 9 nucleotides agree with TRBD1. CDR3 length: 13 residues. The germline V gene has CDR1 MNHEY and CDR2 SVGAGI. CDR3 loop: CASSSRGQGRALF. For the CDR3, the DNA is TGTGCCAGCAGTTCGAGGGGACAGGGAAGGGCTCTCTTT.

This clonotype was seen many times. This chain joins TRBV7-6 and TRBJ2-1; 8 bases line up with TRBD2. The germline gives CDR1 SGHVS, CDR2 FNYEAQ. The V and J ends lost 1 base and 6 bases, in that order; junction bases with no gene match: 5. This CDR3 is built from 15 residues. CDR3 DNA sequence: TGTGCCAGCAGCTTAGAGTCGGGAGGGCCCAATGAGCAGTTCTTC. It encodes CASSLESGGPNEQFF.

The rearrangement links TRBV5-1 to TRBJ2-1, with 7 bases that match TRBD1. The CDR3 runs 14 residues. The J segment lost 8 bases and the V segment lost 5 bases, leaving 10 bases of the junction unmatched. Germline CDR1 reads SGHRS; CDR2 reads YFSETQ. CDR3 amino acids: CASRRQGSRDEQFF. The CDR3, as DNA: TGCGCCAGCAGACGACAGGGATCCCGCGATGAGCAGTTCTTC.

About this clonotype itself: The junction shows a germline mismatch at one end, possibly a read error. The rearrangement joins TRBV29-1 to TRBJ2-3; 7 bases align to TRBD1. This CDR3 comprises 14 residues. Germline V gene data show CDR1 as SQVTM and CDR2 as ANQGSEA. CDR3 in amino acids: CGVGQARSTDTQYF. The CDR3 region has the DNA TGCGGCGTTGGACAGGCCCGAAGCACAGATACGCAGTATTTT.

With respect to this clonotype: A single base separates this from a much larger clone, so it may be a read error. Likely a read error: the CDR3 ends without its conserved phenylalanine or tryptophan. The chain links TRBV7-9 to TRBJ2-1; D is uncertain. This CDR3 is built from 13 residues. Germline V CDR1 and CDR2: SEHNR, FQNEAQ (reference sequence). V dropped 6 bases and J dropped 2 bases, with 8 bases sitting between them. CDR3 region: CASRADTYNEQFL. The CDR3 nucleotides read TGTGCCAGCAGAGCCGACACCTACAATGAGCAGTTCCTC.

This clonotype was detected ten times or more. The chain links TRBV5-1 to TRBJ1-1, with 7 bases aligning to TRBD1. V trimming: 7 bases; J trimming: 1 base; junction bases outside the gene matches: 7. This CDR3 contains 14 residues. From germline, CDR1 is SGHRS and CDR2 YFSETQ. CDR3 sequence: CASRVTGENTEAFF. CDR3 nucleotide sequence: TGCGCCAGCCGGGTTACAGGGGAGAACACTGAAGCTTTCTTT.

The rearrangement links TRBV4-2 to TRBJ2-2; D is undetermined. The length of the CDR3 is 13 residues. The V end lost 3 bases, the J end lost 7 bases, and 9 bases lay between the germline ends. CDR1 and CDR2 from the germline V gene are LGHNA and YNFKEQ. CDR3: CASSQGMGGELFF. The CDR3 coding sequence is TGTGCCAGCAGCCAGGGTATGGGCGGGGAGCTGTTTTTT.

Comment on this clonotype: A much bigger clone sits one base away, suggesting this may be a read error. The chain carries TRBV7-2 and TRBJ2-1, with TRBD2 identical over 11 bases. J gave up 9 bases and V 3 bases, and 7 bases lay outside the gene matches. Germline loops: CDR1 SGHTA, CDR2 FQGNSA. The CDR3 has 15 residues. CDR3 nucleotides: TGTGCCAGCAGCTTGGGACTAGCGGAGCACAGTGAGCAGTTCTTC. It yields the protein CASSLGLAEHSEQFF.

This clonotype was observed at least ten times. The V call is TRBV4-3, the J call TRBJ2-3, with 10 bases lining up with TRBD2. V shed 4 bases and J 3 bases; nucleotides not matched to a gene: 10. Germline loops: CDR1 LGHNA, CDR2 YSLEER. CDR3 length equals 17 residues. CDR3 nucleotides: TGCGCCAGCAGCCCGAGGGCTAGCGGGAGCCTGACAGATACGCAGTATTTT. As protein: CASSPRASGSLTDTQYF.

This clonotype was picked up a small number of times. V is TRBV24-1 and J is TRBJ2-4; a possible D gene is TRBD1 (6 bases). Germline CDR1 KGHDR, CDR2 SFDVKD. Between the trimmed V and J ends, which lost 4 bases and 0 bases, there was a span of 12 bases. The CDR3 length is 16 residues. The CDR3 loop is CATSDWDIRAKNIQYF. For the CDR3, the DNA is TGTGCCACCAGTGACTGGGACATAAGAGCCAAAAACATTCAGTACTTC.